This T cell receptor (beta chain) was identified during a study of Tregs in tolerant kidney transplant recipients. Study background: Related graft donors supplied nonmyeloablative bone marrow transplants, and mixed chimerism was transient.

Study outcomes and limitations: Validation in larger populations is needed because few patients were studied.

CDR1 and CDR2 (germline): SGHAT, FQDESV (reference sequence). The CDR3 spans 11 residues. V shed 7 bases and J shed 4 bases, with 8 bases lying between them. Concerning this clone: The antigen remains unidentified.

CD4+CD25+CD127- Tregs, CD4+CD25- non-Tregs, CD4 and CD8 cells were sorted. The data were produced by immunoSEQ multiplex PCR, yet TCRdb's version contains in-frame clones alone and is incomplete. The table has some 71,000 clones, roughly 89% seen once. The sequence derives from a human donor who received a combined kidney and bone marrow transplant. Sequencing was performed on CD4+ T cells from blood, taken before the transplant. The chain employs TRBV11-1 and TRBJ2-7; no clear D. The CDR3 sequence is CASTAGYEQYF. The CDR3 DNA reads TGTGCCAGCACCGCCGGTTACGAGCAGTACTTC.